The sample holds a few counts of the clone carrying this T cell receptor beta chain. The data were obtained in a study of Ad26.COV2.S vaccination and SARS-CoV-2 variants. Study summary: Donor joined the COV1001 Ad26.COV2.S trial arm. Into the muscle, Ad26.COV2.S was dosed once or twice, 56 days apart.

The J segment lost 10 bases and the V segment lost 4 bases, leaving 8 bases of the junction unmatched. The CDR3 length is 15 residues. Germline CDR1 is LNHDA and CDR2 is SQIVND (reference sequence). The treatment denotes: around 19 received Ad26.COV2.S at low or high dose, single or two shots; 5 received placebo; per-sample allocation not given. It was on day 63 after the first vaccine or placebo injection that samples were taken. Repertoires were generated with immunoSEQ multiplex PCR, while TCRdb's copy carries only in-frame clones and drops some. The sample lists 300,000 to 350,000 clones, roughly 90% occurring once.

This receptor was identified in a person between 18 and 65 years old who received the Ad26.COV2.S COVID-19 vaccine or a placebo. V is TRBV19 and J is TRBJ1-6; TRBD1 matches 9 bases. Sample: peripheral blood, taken in a trial of Ad26.COV2.S vaccine versus placebo. The CDR3 sequence: CASSTRTGENSPLHF. DNA of the CDR3: TGTGCCAGTAGTACCCGGACAGGGGAGAACTCACCCCTCCACTTT.